The 26 T cell receptor beta chains below were found in one sample sequenced in a study of regulatory T cells in long-lasting Graves disease. Time point reported: newly diagnosed GD, antithyroid drugs for less than 3 months. Generation of the TCR library employed RNA extracted from PBMCs. Library construction for TCR beta used iRepertoire HTBI primers and Arm-PCR of CDR3 regions. From the multiplex PCR reads, TCRdb called clonotypes with MiXCR, one entry per CDR3 protein. The sample shows hundreds of thousands of distinct CDR3 sequences, 16% of them seen only once. This sample also appeared in a second study, on T cells in Graves' hyperthyroidism and ophthalmopathy.

Material: peripheral blood mononuclear cells (PBMCs), obtained at new diagnosis, from a patient treated with antithyroid drugs. The source of these receptors is a man between 40 and 49 years old with Graves disease.

This clonotype was detected only a few times. V gene TRBV4-2 combines with J gene TRBJ1-1, with a weak D call TRBD1 (5 bases). The V and J ends lost 0 bases and 1 base respectively, with 9 bases between them. Germline values: CDR1 LGHNA, CDR2 YNFKEQ. CDR3 length: 15 amino acids. The CDR3 DNA reads as TGTGCCAGCAGCCAAGATCGGGGACCGAACACTGAAGCTTTCTTT. As protein: CASSQDRGPNTEAFF.

This clonotype has a handful of counts. The V gene is TRBV12-3 or TRBV12-4, the J gene TRBJ1-4; D remains ambiguous. The CDR3 length is 15 residues. The V and J ends lost 7 bases and 4 bases respectively, with 16 bases between them. The CDR3 sequence is CASTNSLQLNEKLFF. Written as DNA, the CDR3 is TGTGCCAGCACCAACTCGCTCCAGCTTAATGAAAAACTGTTTTTT.

V and J are TRBV15 and TRBJ2-4; 12 bases agree with TRBD2. The germline CDR1 and CDR2 sequences are LNHNV and YYDKDF (reference sequence). Unmatched junction bases numbered 13, after V lost 5 bases and J lost 8 bases. The CDR3 is made up of 17 amino acids. In DNA, the CDR3 is TGTGCCACCAGCGGGAGACTAGCGGGAGTGCGGCTGGACATTCAGTACTTC. Its protein is CATSGRLAGVRLDIQYF.

This clonotype came up many times. The V gene is TRBV3-1, the J gene TRBJ1-1; D unclear. Germline V gene data show CDR1 as LGHDT and CDR2 as YNNKEL (reference sequence). Trimming pared 4 bases from V and 1 base from J, leaving 10 bases between. The CDR3 is 14 amino acids. The CDR3 reads CASSLMSANTEAFF. In nucleotides, the CDR3 is TGTGCCAGCAGCCTCATGAGTGCGAACACTGAAGCTTTCTTT.

This clonotype was seen only once. The chain links TRBV7-2 to TRBJ1-4; D not certain. Trimming left V 5 bases short and J 7 bases short, with 17 bases between. Germline assignment: CDR1 SGHTA and CDR2 FQGNSA. This CDR3 contains 15 residues. This CDR3 is CASSPWAGSGEKLFF. In nucleotides, the CDR3 is TGTGCCAGCAGCCCTTGGGCGGGGTCGGGTGAAAAACTGTTTTTT.

This clonotype occurred a few times. The gene calls are TRBV7-2 and TRBJ1-3; no firm D call. The CDR3 loop spans 17 amino acids. Germline CDR1 reads SGHTA; CDR2 reads FQGNSA. V gave up 3 bases and J gave up 0 bases, with 15 bases separating them. This CDR3 is CASSLRKGWGSGNTIYF. As DNA, the CDR3 is TGTGCCAGCAGCTTGCGAAAGGGTTGGGGCTCTGGAAACACCATATATTTT. The full variable domain, with the rest looked up from reference TRBV7-2 and TRBJ1-3, is GAGVSQSPSNKVTEKGKDVELRCDPISGHTALYWYRQSLGQGLEFLIYFQGNSAPDKSGLPSDRFSAERTGGSVSTLTIQRTQQEDSAVYLCASSLRKGWGSGNTIYFGEGSWLTVV.

This clonotype was recorded many times. CDR3: CAASEAGFGEKLFF. The CDR3 DNA is TGTGCCGCCAGTGAGGCTGGGTTTGGAGAAAAACTGTTTTTT. This sequence joins TRBV10-3 and TRBJ1-4, with D unresolved. The CDR3 is 14 residues long. V was trimmed by 11 bases and J by 8 bases, leaving 21 bases between them. CDR1 is ENHRY and CDR2 is SYGVKD in the germline V gene.

The chain uses TRBV20-1 and TRBJ2-5, with 9 bases fitting TRBD2. Germline values: CDR1 DFQATT, CDR2 SNEGSKA (reference sequence). Losses at the gene ends were 5 bases for V and 9 bases for J; bases not matched to a gene: 10. CDR3 length: 13 residues. Here the CDR3 DNA reads TGCAGTGCTGCCGGGACTAGCAAGGCGGCCCAGTACTTC. Translated, it gives CSAAGTSKAAQYF.

This clonotype was observed many times. The chain recombines TRBV2 with TRBJ1-5; the match to TRBD1 covers 10 bases. This CDR3 comprises 14 residues. The germline V gene has CDR1 SNHLY and CDR2 FYNNEI. V was clipped by 5 bases and J by 7 bases; unmatched bases: 5. Here the CDR3 DNA reads TGTGCCAGCAGTTATGGACAGGGGGGACAGCCCCAGCATTTT. Translating it yields CASSYGQGGQPQHF.

This clonotype was seen at least ten times. The rearrangement uses TRBV7-9 and TRBJ2-2; 7 positions match TRBD1. CDR1 and CDR2 (germline): SEHNR, FQNEAQ (reference sequence). V was pared by 6 bases and J by 3 bases, with 13 bases of the junction left unmatched. This CDR3 is 17 amino acids long. This CDR3 is CASSQNRGPLDTGELFF. CDR3 in DNA: TGTGCCAGCAGTCAAAACAGGGGCCCCTTGGACACCGGGGAGCTGTTTTTT. The full variable domain, in which reference TRBV7-9 and TRBJ2-2 provide the parts outside the CDR3, is DTGVSQNPRHKITKRGQNVTFRCDPISEHNRLYWYRQTLGQGPEFLTYFQNEAQLEKSRLLSDRFSAERPKGSFSTLEIQRTEQGDSAMYLCASSQNRGPLDTGELFFGEGSRLTVL.

This clonotype was seen a handful of times. V and J are TRBV29-1 and TRBJ2-1, with 9 bases lining up with TRBD2. V trimming: 6 bases; J trimming: 4 bases; junction bases outside the gene matches: 10. Germline CDR1 SQVTM, CDR2 ANQGSEA. The CDR3 is 15 residues long. The CDR3 bases are TGCAGCGTCCCAGGCGGGGGGGCAATTTACAATGAGCAGTTCTTC. Translating gives CSVPGGGAIYNEQFF.

This clonotype was observed a few times. The rearrangement links TRBV13 to TRBJ2-3; 7 nucleotides align to TRBD2. V gave up 6 bases and J gave up 0 bases; unmatched junction bases: 3. This CDR3 spans 14 amino acids. Germline V gives CDR1 PRHDT, CDR2 FYEKMQ (reference sequence). In DNA form, the CDR3 reads TGTGCCAGCAGGCTGGGACTAAGCACAGATACGCAGTATTTT. Protein product: CASRLGLSTDTQYF.

Details on this clonotype: A far larger clone is just one base off, so this is likely a read error. V and J are TRBV7-2 and TRBJ2-1, with D tentatively TRBD1 (6 bases). V was trimmed by 5 bases and J by 10 bases, leaving 21 bases between them. The CDR3 extends over 15 amino acids. CDR1 is SGHTA and CDR2 is FQGNSA in the germline V gene. The CDR3 sequence: CASSPRTASSYEQFF. The DNA for the CDR3 is TGTGCCAGCAGCCCGAGGACAGCCAGCTCCTACGAGCAGTTCTTC.

This clonotype was seen many times. The genes are TRBV30 and TRBJ1-4; weak D call: TRBD1 (5 bases). The CDR3 extends over 14 amino acids. V shed 4 bases and J shed 7 bases, with 16 bases lying between them. CDR1 and CDR2 (germline): GTSNPN, SVGIG (reference sequence). CDR3 in DNA: TGTGCCTGGAACGTGGGTAGGGGTACTGAAAAACTGTTTTTT. Protein sequence: CAWNVGRGTEKLFF.

This clonotype showed up many times. The CDR3 DNA reads as TGTGCCAGCAGCTTAGTGAGGGGGCGAATTACATCGAATGAGCAGTTCTTC. Amino acids: CASSLVRGRITSNEQFF. The V and J genes are TRBV7-2 and TRBJ2-1; the match to TRBD1 covers 7 bases. This CDR3 has 17 residues. Unmatched junction bases numbered 13, after V lost 1 base and J lost 7 bases. Looked up from germline, CDR1 is SGHTA and CDR2 is FQGNSA.

This clonotype was counted many times. The V and J genes are TRBV5-1 and TRBJ2-7; 8 bases agree with TRBD1. Germline V lookup: CDR1 SGHRS, CDR2 YFSETQ. This CDR3 region has 14 residues. Trimming at V came to 4 bases and at J to 0 bases, leaving 3 bases not matched to a gene. The CDR3 reads CASSGTGISYEQYF. Here the CDR3 DNA reads TGCGCCAGCAGCGGGACAGGAATCTCCTACGAGCAGTACTTC. Supplemented by reference TRBV5-1 and TRBJ2-7, the full variable domain reads KAGVTQTPRYLIKTRGQQVTLSCSPISGHRSVSWYQQTPGQGLQFLFEYFSETQRNKGNFPGRFSGRQFSNSRSEMNVSTLELGDSALYLCASSGTGISYEQYFGPGTRLTVT.

The chain recombines TRBV2 with TRBJ2-5; perhaps TRBD2 as D (6 bases). Germline lookup yields CDR1 SNHLY and CDR2 FYNNEI. The CDR3 covers 16 residues. V shed 6 bases and J shed 5 bases, with 22 bases lying between them. In nucleotides, the CDR3 is TGTGCCAGCAGAGTCCGGGGACCGGGGAGGTTTGAGACCCAGTACTTC. Protein: CASRVRGPGRFETQYF.

This clonotype was seen repeatedly, ten times or more. This chain uses TRBV7-2 with TRBJ2-7; 8 bases align to TRBD2. The CDR3 consists of 15 residues. Unmatched junction bases numbered 9, after V lost 5 bases and J lost 3 bases. Looked up from germline, CDR1 is SGHTA and CDR2 is FQGNSA. Here the CDR3 reads CASSVAGGEVYEQYF. Written as DNA, the CDR3 is TGTGCCAGCAGCGTCGCGGGGGGCGAGGTCTACGAGCAGTACTTC.

The count of this clonotype is one. V is TRBV7-2 and J is TRBJ1-2; maybe TRBD1 (5 bases). The CDR3 loop spans 16 amino acids. The germline CDR1 and CDR2 sequences are SGHTA and FQGNSA. Trimming took off 7 bases at V and 8 bases at J, with 26 bases between the two ends. CDR3: CASTSGGAMISEGYTF. The CDR3 DNA is TGTGCCAGCACCTCCGGAGGGGCTATGATATCGGAAGGCTACACCTTC.

This clonotype was detected only a few times. This rearrangement joins TRBV5-1 to TRBJ2-2; possibly TRBD1 for D (6 bases). The CDR3 is made up of 14 amino acids. Deletions cut 5 bases from V and 0 bases from J, with 8 bases between. Germline V CDR1 and CDR2: SGHRS, YFSETQ. The CDR3 nucleotides read TGCGCCAGCAGGGACAGATCGAACACCGGGGAGCTGTTTTTT. This codes for CASRDRSNTGELFF.

The table lists this clonotype with many counts. V and J are TRBV12-3 or TRBV12-4 and TRBJ2-5, with D perhaps matching TRBD1 (6 bases). The CDR3 contains 14 residues. The ends were cut back, 3 bases at V and 4 bases at J, with 12 bases in the middle. The DNA of the CDR3 is TGTGCCAGCAGTTTCCCCGGACAGAGAGAGACCCAGTACTTC. Translation gives CASSFPGQRETQYF.

CDR3 bases: TGTGCCTGGAGTTTCAAGGGCGATACGCAGTATTTT. It is translated as CAWSFKGDTQYF. The genes are TRBV30 and TRBJ2-3; D is unclear. The CDR3 spans 12 residues. The V end lost 2 bases, the J end lost 6 bases, and 9 bases lay between the germline ends. Looked up from germline, CDR1 is GTSNPN and CDR2 is SVGIG (reference sequence). The full variable domain, completed using reference TRBV30 and TRBJ2-3, is SQTIHQWPATLVQPVGSPLSLECTVEGTSNPNLYWYRQAAGRGLQLLFYSVGIGQISSEVPQNLSASRPQDRQFILSSKKLLLSDSGFYLCAWSFKGDTQYFGPGTRLTVL.

The V call is TRBV6-2 or TRBV6-3, the J call TRBJ2-7; either TRBD1 or TRBD2 may fit D (5 bases each). The length of the CDR3 is 14 residues. Germline V CDR1 and CDR2: MNHEY, SVGEGT. With 4 bases removed from V and 4 bases from J, the gap between germline ends came to 14 bases. The CDR3 region has the DNA TGTGCCAGCAGTTTTTCCGGGACGGAGTACGAGCAGTACTTC. It yields the protein CASSFSGTEYEQYF.

This clonotype was counted many times. The chain employs TRBV18 and TRBJ2-1; no definite D call. The V and J ends lost 2 bases and 7 bases respectively, with 12 bases between them. The CDR3 runs 14 residues. Germline V CDR1 and CDR2: KGHSH, LQKENI. CDR3 sequence: CASSPGGPINEQFF. CDR3 in DNA: TGTGCCAGCTCACCAGGCGGTCCAATAAATGAGCAGTTCTTC.

This clonotype showed up many times. J is TRBJ1-5 and V is TRBV7-9, with D possibly matching TRBD1 (6 bases). The CDR3 runs to 17 residues. CDR1 is SEHNR, CDR2 FQNEAQ, per germline (reference sequence). Trimming shortened V by 3 bases and J by 0 bases, and 15 bases separated the two germline ends. The CDR3 coding sequence is TGTGCCAGCAGCTTCAGGGGAGTACTCCATAGCAATCAGCCCCAGCATTTT. Translated: CASSFRGVLHSNQPQHF.

This clonotype occurred a few times. This chain links TRBV19 with TRBJ2-4; 10 nucleotides line up with TRBD2. This CDR3 has 18 residues. The V and J ends lost 4 bases and 0 bases, in that order; junction bases with no gene match: 9. CDR1 and CDR2 from the germline V gene are LNHDA and SQIVND (reference sequence). This CDR3 is CASSRRVAGGLAKNIQYF. The CDR3 bases are TGTGCCAGTAGTAGGCGAGTAGCGGGGGGTCTAGCCAAAAACATTCAGTACTTC.